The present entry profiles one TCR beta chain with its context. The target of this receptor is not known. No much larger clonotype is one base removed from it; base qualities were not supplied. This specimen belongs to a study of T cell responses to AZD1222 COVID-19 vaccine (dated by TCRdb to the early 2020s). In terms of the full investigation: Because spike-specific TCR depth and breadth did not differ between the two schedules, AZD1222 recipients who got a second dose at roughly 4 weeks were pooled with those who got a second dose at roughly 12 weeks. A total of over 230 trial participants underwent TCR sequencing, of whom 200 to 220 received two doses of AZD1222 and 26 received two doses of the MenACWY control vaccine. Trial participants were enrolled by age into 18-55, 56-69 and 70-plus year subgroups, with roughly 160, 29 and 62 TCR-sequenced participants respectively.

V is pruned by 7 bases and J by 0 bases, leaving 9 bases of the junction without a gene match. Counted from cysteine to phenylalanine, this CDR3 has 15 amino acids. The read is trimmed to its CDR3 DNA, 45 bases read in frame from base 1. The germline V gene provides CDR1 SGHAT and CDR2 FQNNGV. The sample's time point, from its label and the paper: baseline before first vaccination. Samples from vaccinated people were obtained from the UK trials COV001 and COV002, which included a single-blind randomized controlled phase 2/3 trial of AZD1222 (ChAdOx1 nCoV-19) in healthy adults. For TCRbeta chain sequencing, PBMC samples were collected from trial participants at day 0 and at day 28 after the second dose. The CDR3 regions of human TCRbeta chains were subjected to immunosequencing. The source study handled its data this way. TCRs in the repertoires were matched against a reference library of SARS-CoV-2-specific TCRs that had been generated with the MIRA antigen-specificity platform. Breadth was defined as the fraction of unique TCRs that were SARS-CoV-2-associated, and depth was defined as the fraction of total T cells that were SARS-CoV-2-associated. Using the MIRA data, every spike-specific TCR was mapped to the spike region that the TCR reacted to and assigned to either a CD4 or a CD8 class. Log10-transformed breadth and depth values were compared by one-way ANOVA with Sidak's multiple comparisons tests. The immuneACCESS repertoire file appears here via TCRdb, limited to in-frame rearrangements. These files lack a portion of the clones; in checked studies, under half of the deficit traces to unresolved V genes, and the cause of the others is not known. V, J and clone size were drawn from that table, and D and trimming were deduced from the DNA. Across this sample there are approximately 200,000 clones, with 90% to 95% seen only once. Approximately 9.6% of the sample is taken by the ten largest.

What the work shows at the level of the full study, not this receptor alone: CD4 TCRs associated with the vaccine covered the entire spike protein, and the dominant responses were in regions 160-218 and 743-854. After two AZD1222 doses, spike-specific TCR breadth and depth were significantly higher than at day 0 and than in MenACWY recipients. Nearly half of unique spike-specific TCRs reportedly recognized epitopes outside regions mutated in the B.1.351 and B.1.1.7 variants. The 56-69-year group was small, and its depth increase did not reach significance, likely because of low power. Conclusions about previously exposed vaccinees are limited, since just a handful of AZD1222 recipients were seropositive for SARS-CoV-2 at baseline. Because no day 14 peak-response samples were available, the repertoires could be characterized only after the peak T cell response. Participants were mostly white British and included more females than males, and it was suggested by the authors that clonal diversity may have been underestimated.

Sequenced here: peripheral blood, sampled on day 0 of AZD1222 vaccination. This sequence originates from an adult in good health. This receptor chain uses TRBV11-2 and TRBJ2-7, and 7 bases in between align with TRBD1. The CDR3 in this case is CASIPGQAISYEQYF. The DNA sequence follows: TGTGCCAGCATCCCAGGACAGGCCATCTCCTACGAGCAGTACTTC.